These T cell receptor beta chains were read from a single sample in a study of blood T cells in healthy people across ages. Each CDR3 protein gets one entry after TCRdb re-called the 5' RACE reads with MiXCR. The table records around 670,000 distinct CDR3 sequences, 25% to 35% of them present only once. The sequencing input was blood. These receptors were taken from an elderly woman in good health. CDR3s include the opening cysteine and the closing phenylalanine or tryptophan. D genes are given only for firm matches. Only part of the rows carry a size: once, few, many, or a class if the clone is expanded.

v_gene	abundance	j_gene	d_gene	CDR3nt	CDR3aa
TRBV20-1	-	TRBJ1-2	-	TGCAGTGCTAGAGAAAGTGGGGGCCAACCGGGCTACACCTTC	CSARESGGQPGYTF
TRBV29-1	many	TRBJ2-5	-	TGCAGCGTTGACGTCCTGCCAGAGACCCAGTACTTC	CSVDVLPETQYF
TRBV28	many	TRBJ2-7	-	TGTGCCAGCAGTTTGGTGACAGTCTTATTCTCCTACGAGCAGTACTTC	CASSLVTVLFSYEQYF
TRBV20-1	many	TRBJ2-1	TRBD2	TGCAGTGCTAGAGATCTCCAGGTAGCGGGGGGCCATGAGCAGTTCTTC	CSARDLQVAGGHEQFF
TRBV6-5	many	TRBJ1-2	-	TGTGCCAGCAGTTCCCAGGGAGTTAATGGCTACACCTTC	CASSSQGVNGYTF
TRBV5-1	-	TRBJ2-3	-	TGCGCCAGCAGCCGTGGGCCCACAGATACGCAGTATTTT	CASSRGPTDTQYF
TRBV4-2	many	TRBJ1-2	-	TGTGCCAGCAGCCAAGATCAGGAAGGGATTGGTGGCTACACCTTC	CASSQDQEGIGGYTF
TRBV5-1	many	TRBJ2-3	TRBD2	TGCGCCAGCAGCTTGCAGCGGGGGGGCACAGATACGCAGTATTTT	CASSLQRGGTDTQYF
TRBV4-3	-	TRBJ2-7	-	TGCGCCAGCAGCTTCGACAGCGACGAGCAGTACTTC	CASSFDSDEQYF
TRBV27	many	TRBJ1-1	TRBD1	TGTGCCAGCAGTCACCAACAGGGGGTGGCCACTGAAGCTTTCTTT	CASSHQQGVATEAFF
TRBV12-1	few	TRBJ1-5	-	TGTGCCAGCAGCGCCGGACCGACGAGCAATCAGCCCCAGCATTTT	CASSAGPTSNQPQHF
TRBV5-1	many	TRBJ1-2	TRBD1	TGCGCCAGCAGCTTCTACAGGGGGGAAGAGGGCTACACCTTC	CASSFYRGEEGYTF
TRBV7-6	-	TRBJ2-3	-	TGTGCCAGCAGCCCTGATGGAGTGGGGGACACAGATACGCAGTATTTT	CASSPDGVGDTDTQYF
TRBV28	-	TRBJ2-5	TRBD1	TGTGCCAGCAGGAAGGACAGGGGGCAAGAGACCCAGTACTTC	CASRKDRGQETQYF
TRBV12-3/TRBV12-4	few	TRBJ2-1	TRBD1	TGTGCCAGCAGCCCCATAGGGGGCTCATCGGGCAATGAGCAGTTCTTC	CASSPIGGSSGNEQFF
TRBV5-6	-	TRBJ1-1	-	TGTGCCAGCCGCGCAGAACAGGGAGGAAAAGCTTTCTTT	CASRAEQGGKAFF
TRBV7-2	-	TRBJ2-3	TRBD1	TGTGCCAGCAGCTCCCCAGACAGGGTCATCACAGATACGCAGTATTTT	CASSSPDRVITDTQYF
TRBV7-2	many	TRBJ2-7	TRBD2	TGTGCCAGCAGCTCCGCAGCGGGGAAAACCCACGAGCAGTACTTC	CASSSAAGKTHEQYF
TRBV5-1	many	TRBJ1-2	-	TGCGCCAGCTACGCTTTAAACGGGGGCTACACCTTC	CASYALNGGYTF
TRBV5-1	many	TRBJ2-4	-	TGCGCCAGCAGCCGCGGTCAGGTAGACATTCAGTACTTC	CASSRGQVDIQYF
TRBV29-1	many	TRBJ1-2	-	TGCAGCGTTGGTTCAGGGTTTATCGGCTACACCTTC	CSVGSGFIGYTF
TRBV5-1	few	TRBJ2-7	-	TGCGCCAGCAGCCCCGGAGTCGCGGGCTCCTACAATGAGCAGTACTTC	CASSPGVAGSYNEQYF
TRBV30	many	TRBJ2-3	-	TGTGCCTGGAGTCCTTTGGGGTCAGATACGCAGTATTTT	CAWSPLGSDTQYF
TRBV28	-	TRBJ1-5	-	TGTGCCAGCAGTCCTGAGGGGTGGCGCAATCAGCCCCAGCATTTT	CASSPEGWRNQPQHF
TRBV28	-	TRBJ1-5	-	TGTGCCAGCAGGACGACAGGTGGGGGAAGCAATCAGCCCCAGCATTTT	CASRTTGGGSNQPQHF
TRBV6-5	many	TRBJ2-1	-	TGTGCCAGCAGTTACTCTACCGGTTATGAGCAGTTCTTC	CASSYSTGYEQFF
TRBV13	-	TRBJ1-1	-	TGTGCCAGCAGCTTTAGGTTGCAGGTCGCCCTTGGAGGGATGAACACTGAAGCTTTCTTT	CASSFRLQVALGGMNTEAFF
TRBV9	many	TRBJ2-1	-	TGTGCCAGCAGCGTAGGTTCCACTGACAATGAGCAGTTCTTC	CASSVGSTDNEQFF
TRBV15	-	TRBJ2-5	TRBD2	TGTGCCACCAGCACCCCGGGGGGGAGGGAGACCCAGTACTTC	CATSTPGGRETQYF
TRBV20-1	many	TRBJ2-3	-	TGCAGTGCTAGAGCAATCTCCCCGGGACGTAGCACAGATACGCAGTATTTT	CSARAISPGRSTDTQYF
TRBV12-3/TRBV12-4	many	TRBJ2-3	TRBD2	TGTGCCAGCGTCCCTGAAGCGGGGGGTTCACATACGCAGTATTTT	CASVPEAGGSHTQYF
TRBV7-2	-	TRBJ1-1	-	TGTGCCAGCAGCCGGACGACAGGAGTGAACACTGAAGCTTTCTTT	CASSRTTGVNTEAFF
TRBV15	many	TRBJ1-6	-	TGTGCCACCAGCAGAGGTGACAGCCATAATTCACCCCTCCACTTT	CATSRGDSHNSPLHF
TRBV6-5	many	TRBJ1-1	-	TGTGCCAGCAGTTACTCACGGGGCACTGAAGCTTTCTTT	CASSYSRGTEAFF
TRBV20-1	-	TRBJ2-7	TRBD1	TGCAGTGCTAGTGGGACAGGGAGCTTTTACGAGCAGTACTTC	CSASGTGSFYEQYF